A selection of T cell receptor beta chains follows, all from one sample in a study of T cells in Graves' hyperthyroidism and ophthalmopathy. TCRdb passed the multiplex PCR reads through MiXCR, listing each CDR3 protein once. The sample comprises over 500,000 distinct CDR3 sequences, around 13% of which are singletons, and more than 11% rests with the top ten. Sequencing was performed on blood. The receptor set was obtained from a middle-aged woman with Graves' hyperthyroidism. CDR3s include the opening cysteine and the closing phenylalanine or tryptophan. D genes are given only for firm matches. Some rows have no size entry. The others give once, few or many, or a class for an expanded clone.

v_call,d_call,clone_size,j_call,cdr3_nt,cdr3_aa
TRBV3-1,.,many,TRBJ2-1,TGTGCCAGCAGCCCCCGACACGTCTCCTACAATGAGCAGTTCTTC,CASSPRHVSYNEQFF
TRBV11-2,.,many,TRBJ2-7,TGTGCCAGCAGCTTGGAGCGGTTAGGCTACGAGCAGTACTTC,CASSLERLGYEQYF
TRBV2,.,many,TRBJ1-2,TGTGCCAGCCTCAGGGCTAACTATGGCTACACCTTC,CASLRANYGYTF
TRBV29-1,TRBD1,many,TRBJ1-1,TGCAGCGTGGAAAGGGGACAGGCTTTGAACACTGAAGCTTTCTTT,CSVERGQALNTEAFF
TRBV4-1,TRBD1,few,TRBJ2-7,TGCGCCAGCAGTTCCCTAGCAGGAGGACAGGTCTACGAGCAGTACTTC,CASSSLAGGQVYEQYF
TRBV2,.,.,TRBJ2-2,TGTGCCAGCAGTGAAACGAAGGGAGGCGGGGAGCTGTTTTTT,CASSETKGGGELFF
TRBV2,.,few,TRBJ2-5,TGTGCCACCAAGAGTCAACGCCACCAAGAGACCCAGTACTTC,CATKSQRHQETQYF
TRBV30,TRBD1,many,TRBJ2-1,TGTGCCTGGAGTACCGGGACAGGAGGGAATGAGCAGTTCTTC,CAWSTGTGGNEQFF
TRBV7-9,TRBD1,.,TRBJ1-3,TGTGCCAGCAGCCAGTGGACAGGGATTTCTGGAAACACCATATATTTT,CASSQWTGISGNTIYF
TRBV6-1,TRBD2,many,TRBJ2-1,TGTGCCAGCAGTGCCAGAGGTACCGGGACTAGTGTCAATGAGCAGTTCTTC,CASSARGTGTSVNEQFF
TRBV20-1,.,many,TRBJ2-5,TGCAGTGCTATGGAAGAGACCCAGTACTTC,CSAMEETQYF
TRBV12-3/TRBV12-4,.,many,TRBJ1-5,TGTGCCAGCAGCTGGCGGGACGGCGGGTATAAGGCCCAGCATTTT,CASSWRDGGYKAQHF
TRBV29-1,.,few,TRBJ2-3,TGCAGCGTTGCAGTTTGGTCGGACCATACGCAGTATTTT,CSVAVWSDHTQYF
TRBV13,.,few,TRBJ2-2,TGTGCCAGCAGCTTCCGCTCTAGCGCGTTCACCGGGGAGCTGTTTTTT,CASSFRSSAFTGELFF
TRBV27,TRBD1,.,TRBJ1-1,TGTGCCAGCAGTTGGGACAGGAGCACTGAAGCTTTCTTT,CASSWDRSTEAFF
TRBV11-3,.,many,TRBJ1-1,TGTGCCAGCAGCTTAGAGCTGACCGGTTGGGTGGAACGGACTGAAGCTTTCTTT,CASSLELTGWVERTEAFF
TRBV20-1,.,many,TRBJ2-5,TGCAGTGCTAGTTTTTTACACGGCCAAGAGACCCAGTACTTC,CSASFLHGQETQYF
TRBV5-1,TRBD2,many,TRBJ2-1,TGCGCCAGCAGCTTGGCTACCGGGACTAGCGTATATGAGCAGTTCTTC,CASSLATGTSVYEQFF
TRBV20-1,.,many,TRBJ1-1,TGCAGTGCTAGCCCTAGACAGCGGCTTATGAACACTGAAGCTTTCTTT,CSASPRQRLMNTEAFF
TRBV20-1,TRBD2,many,TRBJ2-5,TGCAGTGCTAGAGATGGGACTAATCCCACAGAGACCCAGTACTTC,CSARDGTNPTETQYF
TRBV2,TRBD2,many,TRBJ2-3,TGTGCCAGCAGTCCTAGCGGGAGGGTCCCCACCACAGATACGCAGTATTTT,CASSPSGRVPTTDTQYF
TRBV3-1,.,few,TRBJ2-1,TGTGCCAGCAGCCAAGCGGGACACGTCTTTATCTACAATGAGCAGTTCTTC,CASSQAGHVFIYNEQFF
TRBV12-3/TRBV12-4,TRBD1,many,TRBJ2-1,TGTGCCAGCAAGGTCGTCGGGACAGGGGGCCTTAATGAGCAGTTCTTC,CASKVVGTGGLNEQFF
TRBV5-1,.,few,TRBJ2-7,TGCGCCAGCAGCTTGGACCCGGGACAACCGTTAGGCTCCTACGAGCAGTACTTC,CASSLDPGQPLGSYEQYF
TRBV28,TRBD2,many,TRBJ2-3,TGTGCCAGCAGTTTGACTAGCGGGAGTTCAACAGATACGCAGTATTTT,CASSLTSGSSTDTQYF
TRBV5-1,.,many,TRBJ2-1,TGCGCCAGCAGCTTACGGGAGCAATACAATGAGCAGTTCTTC,CASSLREQYNEQFF
TRBV12-3/TRBV12-4,TRBD2,.,TRBJ2-3,TGTGCCAGCAGACCGACTAGCGGGGGGACTACAGATACGCAGTATTTT,CASRPTSGGTTDTQYF
TRBV20-1,TRBD2,.,TRBJ2-4,TGCAGTGCTAGTTTCGGGACTAGCCCGATTGGTGCCAAAAACATTCAGTACTTC,CSASFGTSPIGAKNIQYF
TRBV4-1,.,many,TRBJ2-1,TGCGCCAGCAGCCAATCCCCCGGGACACCAAATGAGCAGTTCTTC,CASSQSPGTPNEQFF
TRBV4-2,.,few,TRBJ2-1,TGTGCCAGCAGCCAAGAAGGGACCAATGAGCAGTTCTTC,CASSQEGTNEQFF
TRBV27,.,.,TRBJ1-6,TGTGCCAGCAGTTTATTATACAATTCACCCCTCCACTTT,CASSLLYNSPLHF
TRBV6-6,.,.,TRBJ2-3,TGTGCCAGCAGTTACTCGAGGGGGGGAGCAGATACGCAGTATTTT,CASSYSRGGADTQYF
TRBV2,.,many,TRBJ2-2,TGTGCCAGCAGTGAAGCAAGGGCCGGGGAGCTGTTTTTT,CASSEARAGELFF
TRBV9,.,few,TRBJ2-7,TGTGCCAGCAGCCCAACCCCTACCTACGAGCAGTACTTC,CASSPTPTYEQYF
TRBV29-1,.,.,TRBJ2-1,TGCAGCGCCGACGGGCTAACCTACAATGAGCAGTTCTTC,CSADGLTYNEQFF
TRBV18,.,once,TRBJ2-7,TGTGCCAGCTCAGGGGTCAACTCCTACGAGCAGTACTTC,CASSGVNSYEQYF
TRBV12-3/TRBV12-4,.,many,TRBJ1-2,TGTGCCAGCAGTCCGAGGGCAGGGAGCCATGGCTACACCTTC,CASSPRAGSHGYTF
TRBV28,.,many,TRBJ1-2,TGTGCCAGCAGTTCAGGACAGACAGGAAACTATGGCTACACCTTC,CASSSGQTGNYGYTF
TRBV12-5,.,.,TRBJ2-1,TGTGCTAGTGGCCCGACTACTTACAATGAGCAGTTCTTC,CASGPTTYNEQFF
TRBV2,.,many,TRBJ2-1,TGTGCCAGCAGTGGACAGCGCAATGAGCAGTTCTTC,CASSGQRNEQFF
TRBV28,.,.,TRBJ1-5,TGTGCCAGCAGCCTAGCCCCCGGGCCCCAGCATTTT,CASSLAPGPQHF
TRBV28,TRBD1,many,TRBJ1-2,TGTGCCAGCAGAAGGGACAGCTATGGCTACACCTTC,CASRRDSYGYTF
TRBV6-6,.,many,TRBJ1-2,TGTGCCAGCAGTTACCCTCTTTGGGGCTACACCTTC,CASSYPLWGYTF
TRBV5-8,.,few,TRBJ1-2,TGTGCCAGCAGTTCGGCGGGGAATGGCTACACCTTC,CASSSAGNGYTF
TRBV11-1,.,many,TRBJ1-1,TGTGCCAGCAGCTTAGAAGGGTTCACTGAAGCTTTCTTT,CASSLEGFTEAFF
TRBV28,TRBD2,many,TRBJ2-7,TGTGCCAGCAGTTTACTAGCGGGAGGGCCTGAGCAGTACTTC,CASSLLAGGPEQYF
TRBV6-1,.,.,TRBJ2-5,TGTGCCAGCAGCCGCGTGGGGGTCGGTGGGGAGACCCAGTACTTC,CASSRVGVGGETQYF
TRBV7-9,.,many,TRBJ2-1,TGTGCCAGCAAAACCCGGCGAGACTCCTACAATGAGCAGTTCTTC,CASKTRRDSYNEQFF
TRBV5-6,.,many,TRBJ1-5,TGTGCCAGCAGTAGGGGACTATCGGGTCAGCCCCAGCATTTT,CASSRGLSGQPQHF
TRBV7-8,TRBD2,.,TRBJ2-7,TGTGCCAGCAGCTTAGAGGTGGGACTAGCCGTTTACGAGCAGTACTTC,CASSLEVGLAVYEQYF
TRBV30,.,.,TRBJ2-1,TGTGCCTCCCTCCGGGGGACGAATGAGCAGTTCTTC,CASLRGTNEQFF
TRBV30,.,many,TRBJ1-1,TGTGCCTGGAGGGGTGCAGGGAGGGAAGCTTTCTTT,CAWRGAGREAFF
TRBV29-1,TRBD1,.,TRBJ2-6,TGCAGCCTTGAGTGGTATCCGGGACAGGGGTTCTACTCTGGGGCCAACGTCCTGACTTTC,CSLEWYPGQGFYSGANVLTF